The subject of this entry is one T cell receptor beta chain. The CDR3 consists of 16 residues. TCRdb keeps only in-frame clones here, not all; method: immunoSEQ multiplex PCR. Here the sample spans more than 400,000 clones, 75% to 90% being singletons. This entry is derived from a study of blood T cell repertoires in COVID-19. Residents of about two dozen US areas, aged roughly 18 to 90 years, made up the participants. The TCR was taken from a woman younger than 35 who had recovered from COVID-19. Sample: PBMCs or T cells enriched from blood (not recorded which). V and J are TRBV21-1 and TRBJ2-3; the DNA was not compared with TRBD2, the D call given in the table. TRBV21-1 is termed a pseudogene. The CDR3: CASSNPRTSGGDTQYF. The CDR3 DNA is TGTGCCAGCAGCAACCCGAGGACTAGCGGGGGAGATACGCAGTATTTT.